Each of the 15 T cell receptor beta chains below was sequenced from the same sample in a study of control samples from healthy donors and cancer patients. Data came from immunoSEQ multiplex PCR; TCRdb stores just in-frame clones and leaves some out. The sample includes 170,000 or so clones, more than 85% of them seen just once. The sample comprised blood. Receptor source: a woman in her thirties or forties in good health.

The rearrangement joins TRBV3-1 (or the pseudogene TRBV3-2) to TRBJ1-4, with a tentative D call TRBD1 (6 bases). Germline V gene data show CDR1 as LGHDT and CDR2 as YNNKEL (reference sequence). The CDR3 loop spans 15 amino acids. V was clipped by 2 bases and J by 8 bases, with 15 bases between them. The CDR3 region has the DNA TGTGCCAGCAGCCAAATAACAGGGCAGGGAGAAAAACTGTTTTTT. Translated: CASSQITGQGEKLFF.

The chain recombines TRBV14 with TRBJ1-4, with D uncertain. Germline V gene sequence: CDR1 SGHDN, CDR2 FVKESK. The ends were cut back, 0 bases at V and 8 bases at J, with 10 bases in the middle. CDR3 size: 14 residues. CDR3 nucleotides: TGTGCCAGCAGCCAAGACTACTTCGGAGAAAAACTGTTTTTT. It is translated as CASSQDYFGEKLFF.

The J gene is TRBJ2-7, the V gene TRBV7-9; TRBD2 aligns across 12 bases. Per germline, CDR1 SEHNR and CDR2 FQNEAQ (reference sequence). The V segment lost 2 bases and the J segment 3 bases; nucleotides outside the gene matches: 2. The CDR3 is 15 amino acids. The CDR3 is CASSLSSGGDYEQYF. Written as DNA, the CDR3 is TGTGCCAGCAGCTTATCTAGCGGGGGGGACTACGAGCAGTACTTC.

The rearrangement uses TRBV5-4 and TRBJ2-2, with D uncertain. V lost 0 bases, J lost 8 bases, and 8 bases lay in between. This CDR3 region has 13 residues. Germline V lookup: CDR1 SGHNT, CDR2 YYREEE (reference sequence). The CDR3 here is CASSLDGSGELFF. In DNA form, the CDR3 reads TGTGCCAGCAGCTTGGACGGTTCGGGGGAGCTGTTTTTT.

The V call is TRBV11-1, the J call TRBJ2-5, with D possibly TRBD1 on 5 matching bases. This CDR3 is 13 amino acids long. V dropped 5 bases and J dropped 4 bases, with 11 bases sitting between them. CDR1 SGHAT and CDR2 FQDESV come from the germline V gene (reference sequence). CDR3 coding DNA: TGTGCCAGCAGCCCACAGGAGAGAGAGACCCAGTACTTC. Its translation is CASSPQERETQYF.

This chain links TRBV18 with TRBJ2-1; perhaps D is TRBD1 or TRBD2 (5 bases each). V was clipped by 3 bases and J by 9 bases, with 12 bases between them. There are 13 residues in the CDR3. Germline CDR1 reads KGHSH; CDR2 reads LQKENI. Written as DNA, the CDR3 is TGTGCCAGCTCACCGCTCGTGGGGGTTGAGCAGTTCTTC. It is translated as CASSPLVGVEQFF.

V and J are TRBV6-6 and TRBJ1-6, with 9 bases that match TRBD1. This CDR3 comprises 19 residues. CDR1 and CDR2 from the germline V gene are MNHNY and SVGAGI (reference sequence). V dropped 5 bases and J dropped 0; count of bases not matched to a gene: 11. The chain's CDR3 is CASSPSFGTGSSYNSPLHF. The CDR3 DNA reads as TGTGCCAGCAGTCCCTCTTTCGGGACAGGGTCCTCCTATAATTCACCCCTCCACTTT.

This clone occurred once. V and J are TRBV2 and TRBJ1-2, with 7 bases aligning to TRBD1. Germline CDR1 is SNHLY and CDR2 is FYNNEI. V lost 3 bases to trimming and J lost 8 bases; unmatched junction nucleotides: 12. This CDR3 is built from 15 residues. The CDR3 sequence is CASSERLTGVFGYTF. CDR3 coding DNA: TGTGCCAGCAGTGAGCGACTAACAGGGGTCTTCGGCTACACCTTC.

DNA for the CDR3: TGTGCCAGCAGCCTTCCCGGGACTAGCGGCACAGATACGCAGTATTTT. Amino acid sequence: CASSLPGTSGTDTQYF. V gene TRBV9 combines with J gene TRBJ2-3, with 10 bases matching TRBD2. This CDR3 is 16 amino acids long. Germline V gives CDR1 SGDLS, CDR2 YYNGEE. Trimming cost V 4 bases and J 1 base; bases outside gene matches: 6.

The chain has TRBV4-1 and TRBJ2-1; 7 bases line up with TRBD2. CDR3 length: 15 amino acids. V lost 0 bases to trimming and J lost 5 bases; unmatched junction nucleotides: 4. Per the germline V gene, CDR1 is MGHRA and CDR2 is YSYEKL. The CDR3 loop reads CASSQESGTNNEQFF. The CDR3 DNA reads TGCGCCAGCAGCCAAGAGAGCGGGACGAACAATGAGCAGTTCTTC.

This clone occurred a few times. The CDR3 spells CASSAQGHRDTEAFF. As DNA, the CDR3 is TGTGCCAGTAGTGCCCAGGGACACCGCGACACTGAAGCTTTCTTT. This chain links TRBV19 with TRBJ1-1, with a possible D match to TRBD1 (6 bases). Looked up from germline, CDR1 is LNHDA and CDR2 is SQIVND (reference sequence). The CDR3 is made up of 15 amino acids. The V end was cut by 5 bases, the J end by 3 bases, with 16 bases between.

V is TRBV10-2 and J is TRBJ2-3, with TRBD2 matching 11 bases. After removal of 5 bases from V and 6 bases from J, the junction contained 7 bases not matched to a gene. Germline-derived CDR1 and CDR2 are WSHSY and SAAADI. The CDR3 is 15 residues long. The CDR3 loop reads CASSLAGGRGDTQYF. CDR3 in DNA: TGCGCCAGCAGTCTAGCGGGGGGAAGGGGTGATACGCAGTATTTT.

The chain links TRBV5-8 to TRBJ2-5; D gene uncertain. Trimming shortened V by 3 bases and J by 2 bases, and 11 bases separated the two germline ends. CDR1 is SGHTS, CDR2 YDEGEE, per germline. The CDR3 spans 14 residues. Here the CDR3 DNA reads TGTGCCAGCAGCTCACTGGCGGTACAAGAGACCCAGTACTTC. Translating gives CASSSLAVQETQYF.

The V call is TRBV27, the J call TRBJ1-4; no reliable D call. The germline CDR1 and CDR2 sequences are MNHEY and SMNVEV (reference sequence). Trimming removed 2 bases at V and 8 bases at J, with 12 bases between. This CDR3 is 14 amino acids long. The CDR3 reads CASSLLPPGEKLFF. In nucleotides, the CDR3 is TGTGCCAGCAGTTTACTTCCCCCTGGGGAAAAACTGTTTTTT.

This chain connects TRBV7-9 to TRBJ1-1; D unresolved. CDR1 is SEHNR, CDR2 FQNEAQ, per germline (reference sequence). CDR3 size: 13 residues. Trimming removed 3 bases from V and 4 bases from J, with 9 bases in between. The CDR3, as DNA: TGTGCCAGCAGCTTCTCTGAGGGCACTGAAGCTTTCTTT. As protein: CASSFSEGTEAFF. Full variable domain (outside the CDR3, taken from reference TRBV7-9 and TRBJ1-1): DTGVSQNPRHKITKRGQNVTFRCDPISEHNRLYWYRQTLGQGPEFLTYFQNEAQLEKSRLLSDRFSAERPKGSFSTLEIQRTEQGDSAMYLCASSFSEGTEAFFGQGTRLTVV.